This note documents a single T cell receptor beta chain sequence. Its antigen remains unknown. The data were obtained in a study of cytomegalovirus exposure and HLA in healthy donors. Losses at the gene ends were 5 bases for V and 4 bases for J; bases not matched to a gene: 1. Per the germline V gene, CDR1 is MGHDK and CDR2 is SYGVNS. The CDR3 loop spans 13 amino acids. The study ran its PCR with 60 Vbeta and 13 Jbeta primers. Using immunoSEQ multiplex PCR, the repertoire was profiled, and TCRdb retains in-frame clones only, with some absent. Of 150,000 or so clones in the sample, approximately 80% are singletons; the top ten hold roughly 2.4%. Study-wide results and limits: Most TCR beta V segments were productive about 87% or about 30% of the time in an earlier analysis. Three of the chains that were CMV-associated were confirmed in vitro to be specific for CMV antigens.

The sequence was obtained from a man between 45 and 60 years old in good health and CMV-seronegative. The chain links TRBV25-1 to TRBJ1-1; 10 nucleotides agree with TRBD1. Sequencing used PBMCs. The CDR3 protein is CASSRTGGTEAFF. The CDR3 DNA reads TGTGCCAGCAGTAGGACAGGGGGCACTGAAGCTTTCTTT.